This T cell receptor beta chain stems from a study of T cell changes during pregnancy in multiple sclerosis. Sequencing used immunoSEQ multiplex PCR; TCRdb keeps in-frame clones, though not all of them. Counted here are 100,000 or so clones, around nine tenths occurring once; the ten biggest clones make up around 1.2%. This clone came up once. The CDR3 spans 15 residues. Trimming took 3 bases from V and 7 from J; bases not matched to a gene: 8. The germline gives CDR1 MDHEN, CDR2 SYDVKM. This receptor was taken from a female donor with multiple sclerosis, enrolled in a pregnancy study. The sample consisted of peripheral blood, taken in the second trimester of pregnancy. The V gene is TRBV28, the J gene TRBJ2-2; 7 bases agree with TRBD2. CDR3 residues: CASSFFGRAHGELFF. CDR3 sequence (DNA): TGTGCCAGCAGTTTTTTTGGGAGGGCCCACGGGGAGCTGTTTTTT.